This TCR beta chain originates from a study of T cell responses to AZD1222 COVID-19 vaccine. Study-level findings and limits: After the peak T cell response, and only then, were repertoires sampled.

This clone was detected once. Its antigen is unknown. Using immunoSEQ multiplex PCR, the repertoire was profiled, and TCRdb retains in-frame clones only, with some absent. The profile shows 140,000 to 150,000 clones, approximately 83% of them singletons. This clonotype originated in an adult in good health. Sequenced here: peripheral blood, sampled on day 0 of AZD1222 vaccination.

The CDR3: CAISDLRGGLSDTQYF. In nucleotides, the CDR3 is TGTGCCATCAGTGACCTCCGGGGAGGACTCTCAGATACGCAGTATTTT. The rearrangement uses TRBV10-3 and TRBJ2-3; D may be TRBD2 (6 bases). The CDR3 covers 16 residues. The V and J ends lost 3 bases and 4 bases respectively, with 17 bases between them. The germline CDR1 and CDR2 sequences are ENHRY and SYGVKD.